This TCR beta chain was captured in a study of a mutant IDH1 vaccine in newly diagnosed glioma. Time point denoted: week 5, during vaccination. Vaccine doses each comprised 300 ug of mutant IDH1 20-mer peptide, with topical imiquimod. Those who donated had recent WHO grade 3 or 4 IDH1-mutant, ATRX-lost astrocytomas. Trimming left V 10 bases short and J 5 bases short, with 18 bases between. Germline CDR1 MNHNY, CDR2 SVGAGI (reference sequence). There are 13 residues in the CDR3. As for this clone: Its antigen is undetermined.

Method: immunoSEQ multiplex PCR; TCRdb's copy keeps in-frame clones and lacks some. The sample contains approximately 57,000 clones, around 82% of which appear only once. The sequence derives from a young woman with glioma. Some clones in this sample may be carry-over from other donors' samples. The V gene is TRBV6-6, the J gene TRBJ2-7; D ambiguous. Sequenced material: PBMCs, taken from a glioma patient whose treatment included an IDH1 peptide vaccine. The CDR3, as DNA: TGTGCCACATCGTACCAGGTCCAGGACGAGCAGTACTTC. It yields the protein CATSYQVQDEQYF.